This T cell receptor beta chain was identified during a study of vaccination and CD4 T cells after COVID-19. Study background: Samples were taken after vaccination, a median of roughly 65 days after dose two, with a range of 14 to 241. The stimulus for the cells was overlapping spike peptides derived from SARS-CoV-2, HCoV-NL63, HCoV-OC43 and HCoV-229E.

The study sequenced cultured CD4+ T cell DNA using the Oncomine TCR Beta short-read assay. Via MiXCR, TCRdb re-called the PCR reads, giving one row per CDR3 protein. Of about 13,000 distinct CDR3 sequences in the sample, more than 45% were seen once. About this clonotype itself: Its antigen is undetermined.

Whole-study findings and limits: Convalescent patients' clones that were vaccine-specific were spike mono-reactive in 304 of 307 cases.

Treatment reported: roughly ten-day PBMC culture with coronavirus spike peptide pools or control peptides (ViraFEST assay). Cell culture was performed with two million PBMCs per well in the presence of approximately 10 IU/ml IL-2 and around 9 ug/ml peptide pools. After removal of 2 bases from V and 10 bases from J, the junction contained 10 bases not matched to a gene. The germline V gene has CDR1 MNHEY and CDR2 SMNVEV (reference sequence). CDR3 length: 15 amino acids. The chain uses TRBV27 and TRBJ2-4, with 8 bases fitting TRBD2. Sequencing was done on a sample of CD4+ T cells from blood, cultured in vitro. The sequence was collected from a human donor who had recovered from COVID-19. The CDR3 region has the DNA TGTGCCAGCAGTTTAATATGGAGCGGGAGACGTATTCAGTACTTC. Its translation is CASSLIWSGRRIQYF.